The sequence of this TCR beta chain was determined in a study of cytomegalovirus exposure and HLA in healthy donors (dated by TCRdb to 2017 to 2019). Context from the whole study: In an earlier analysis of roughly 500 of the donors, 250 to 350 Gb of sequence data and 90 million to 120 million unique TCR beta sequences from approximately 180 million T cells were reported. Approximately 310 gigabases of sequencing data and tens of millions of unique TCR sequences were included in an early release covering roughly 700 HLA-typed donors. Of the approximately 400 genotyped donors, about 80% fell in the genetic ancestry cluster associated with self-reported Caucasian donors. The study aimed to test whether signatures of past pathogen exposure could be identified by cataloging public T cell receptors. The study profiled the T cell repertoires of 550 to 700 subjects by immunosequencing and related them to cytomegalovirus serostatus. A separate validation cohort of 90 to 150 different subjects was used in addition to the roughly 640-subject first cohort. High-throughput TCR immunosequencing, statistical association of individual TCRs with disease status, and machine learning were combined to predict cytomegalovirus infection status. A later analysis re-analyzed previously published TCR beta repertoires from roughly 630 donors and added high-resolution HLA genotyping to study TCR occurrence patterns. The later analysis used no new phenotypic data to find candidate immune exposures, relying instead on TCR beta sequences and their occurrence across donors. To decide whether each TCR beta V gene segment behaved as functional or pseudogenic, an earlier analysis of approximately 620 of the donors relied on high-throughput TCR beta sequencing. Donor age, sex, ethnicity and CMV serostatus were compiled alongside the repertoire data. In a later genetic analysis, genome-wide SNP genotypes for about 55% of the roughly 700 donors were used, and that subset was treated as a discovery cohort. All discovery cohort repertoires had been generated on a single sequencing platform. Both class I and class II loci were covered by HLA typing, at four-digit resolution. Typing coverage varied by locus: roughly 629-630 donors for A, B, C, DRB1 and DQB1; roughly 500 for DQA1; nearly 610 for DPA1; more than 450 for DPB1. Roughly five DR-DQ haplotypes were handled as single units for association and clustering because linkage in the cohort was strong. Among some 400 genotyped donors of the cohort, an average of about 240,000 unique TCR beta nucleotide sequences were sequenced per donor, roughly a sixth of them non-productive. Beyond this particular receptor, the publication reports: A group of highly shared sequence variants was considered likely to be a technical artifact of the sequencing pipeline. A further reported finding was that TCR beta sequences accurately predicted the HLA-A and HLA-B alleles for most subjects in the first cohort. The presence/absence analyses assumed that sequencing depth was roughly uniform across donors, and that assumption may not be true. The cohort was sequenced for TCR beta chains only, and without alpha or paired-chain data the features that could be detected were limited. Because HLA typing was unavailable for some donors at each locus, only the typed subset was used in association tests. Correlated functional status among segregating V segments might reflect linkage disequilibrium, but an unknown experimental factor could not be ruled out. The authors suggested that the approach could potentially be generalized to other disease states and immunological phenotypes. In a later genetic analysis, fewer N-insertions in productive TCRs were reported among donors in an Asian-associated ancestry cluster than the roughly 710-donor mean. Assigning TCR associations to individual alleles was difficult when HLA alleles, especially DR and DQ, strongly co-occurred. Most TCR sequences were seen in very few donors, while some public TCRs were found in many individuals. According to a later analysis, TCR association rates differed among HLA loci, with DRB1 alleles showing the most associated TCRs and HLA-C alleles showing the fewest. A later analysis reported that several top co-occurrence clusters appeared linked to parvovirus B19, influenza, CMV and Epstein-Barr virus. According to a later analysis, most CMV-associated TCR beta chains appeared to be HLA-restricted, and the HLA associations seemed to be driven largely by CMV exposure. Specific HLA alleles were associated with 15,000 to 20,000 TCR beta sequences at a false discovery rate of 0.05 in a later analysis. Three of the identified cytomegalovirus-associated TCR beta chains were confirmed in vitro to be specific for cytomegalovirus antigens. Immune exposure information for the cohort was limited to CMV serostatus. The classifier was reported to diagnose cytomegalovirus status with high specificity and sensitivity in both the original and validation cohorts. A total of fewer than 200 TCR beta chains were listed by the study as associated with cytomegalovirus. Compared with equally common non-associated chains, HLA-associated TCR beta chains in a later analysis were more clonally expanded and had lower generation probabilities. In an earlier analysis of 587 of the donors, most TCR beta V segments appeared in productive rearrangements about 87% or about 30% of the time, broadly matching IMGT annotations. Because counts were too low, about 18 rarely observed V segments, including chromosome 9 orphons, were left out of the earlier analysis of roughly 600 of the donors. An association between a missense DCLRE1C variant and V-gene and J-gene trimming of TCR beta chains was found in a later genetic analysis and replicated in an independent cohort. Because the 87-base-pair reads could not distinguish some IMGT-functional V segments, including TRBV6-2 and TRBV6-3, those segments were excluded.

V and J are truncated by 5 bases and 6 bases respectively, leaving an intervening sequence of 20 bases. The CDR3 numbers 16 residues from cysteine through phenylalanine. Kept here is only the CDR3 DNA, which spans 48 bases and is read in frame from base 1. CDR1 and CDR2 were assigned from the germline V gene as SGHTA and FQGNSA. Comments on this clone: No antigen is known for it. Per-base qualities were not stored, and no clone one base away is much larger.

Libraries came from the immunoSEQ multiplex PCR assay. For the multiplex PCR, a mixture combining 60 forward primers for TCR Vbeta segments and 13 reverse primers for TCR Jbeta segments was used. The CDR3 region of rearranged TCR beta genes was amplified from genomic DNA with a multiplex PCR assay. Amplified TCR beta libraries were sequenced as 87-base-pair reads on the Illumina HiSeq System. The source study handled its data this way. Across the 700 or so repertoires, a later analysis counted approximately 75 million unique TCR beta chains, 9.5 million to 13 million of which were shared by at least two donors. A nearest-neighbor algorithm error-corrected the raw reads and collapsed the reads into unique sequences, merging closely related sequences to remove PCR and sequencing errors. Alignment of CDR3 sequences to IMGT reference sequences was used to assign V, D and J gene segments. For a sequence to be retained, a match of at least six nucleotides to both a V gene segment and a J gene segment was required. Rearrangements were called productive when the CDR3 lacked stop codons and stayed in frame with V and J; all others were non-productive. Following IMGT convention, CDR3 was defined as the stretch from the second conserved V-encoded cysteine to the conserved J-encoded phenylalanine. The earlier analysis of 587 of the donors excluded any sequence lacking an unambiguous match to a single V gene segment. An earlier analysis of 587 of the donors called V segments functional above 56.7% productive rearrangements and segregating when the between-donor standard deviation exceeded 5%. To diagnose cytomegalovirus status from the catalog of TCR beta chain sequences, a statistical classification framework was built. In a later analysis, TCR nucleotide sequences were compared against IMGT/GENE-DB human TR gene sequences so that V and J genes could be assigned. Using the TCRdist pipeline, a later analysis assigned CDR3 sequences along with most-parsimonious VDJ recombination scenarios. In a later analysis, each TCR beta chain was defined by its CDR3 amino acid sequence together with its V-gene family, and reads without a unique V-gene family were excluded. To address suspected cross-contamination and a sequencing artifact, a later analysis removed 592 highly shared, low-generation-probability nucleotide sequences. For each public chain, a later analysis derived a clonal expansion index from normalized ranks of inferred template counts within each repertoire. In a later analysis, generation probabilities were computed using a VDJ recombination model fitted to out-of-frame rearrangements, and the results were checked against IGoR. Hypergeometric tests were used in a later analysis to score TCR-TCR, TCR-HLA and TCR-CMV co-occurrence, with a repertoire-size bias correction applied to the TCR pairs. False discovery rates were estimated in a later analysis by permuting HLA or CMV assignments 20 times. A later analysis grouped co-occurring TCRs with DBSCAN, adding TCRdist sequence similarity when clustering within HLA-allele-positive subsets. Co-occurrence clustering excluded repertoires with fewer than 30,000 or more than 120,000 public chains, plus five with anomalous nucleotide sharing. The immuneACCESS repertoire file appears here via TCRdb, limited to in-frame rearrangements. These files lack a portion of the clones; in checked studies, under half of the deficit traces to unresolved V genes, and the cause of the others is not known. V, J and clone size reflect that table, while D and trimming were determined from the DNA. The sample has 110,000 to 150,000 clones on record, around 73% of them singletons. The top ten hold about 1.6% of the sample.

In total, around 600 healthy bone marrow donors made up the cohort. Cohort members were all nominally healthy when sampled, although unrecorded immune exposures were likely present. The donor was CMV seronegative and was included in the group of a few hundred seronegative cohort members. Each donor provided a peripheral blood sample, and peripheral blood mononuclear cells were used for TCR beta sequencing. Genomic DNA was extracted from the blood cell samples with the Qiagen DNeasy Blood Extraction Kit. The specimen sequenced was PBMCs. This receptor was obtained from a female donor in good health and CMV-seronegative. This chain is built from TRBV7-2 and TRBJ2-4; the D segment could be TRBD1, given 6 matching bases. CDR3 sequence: CASSPRTASTANIQYF. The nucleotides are TGTGCCAGCAGCCCCCGGACAGCCTCGACAGCAAACATTCAGTACTTC.